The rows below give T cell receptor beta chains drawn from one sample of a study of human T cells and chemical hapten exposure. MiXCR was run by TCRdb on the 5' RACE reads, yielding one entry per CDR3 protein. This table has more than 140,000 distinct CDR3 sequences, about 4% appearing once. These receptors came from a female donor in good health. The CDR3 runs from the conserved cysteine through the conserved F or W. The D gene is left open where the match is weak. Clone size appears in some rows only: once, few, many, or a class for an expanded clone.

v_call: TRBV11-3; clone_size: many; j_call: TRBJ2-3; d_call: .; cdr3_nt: TGTGCCAGCAGCTTAGATACAAACACAGATACGCAGTATTTT; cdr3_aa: CASSLDTNTDTQYF
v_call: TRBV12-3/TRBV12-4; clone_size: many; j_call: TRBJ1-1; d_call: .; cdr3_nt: TGTGCCAGCAGCCCGGGTTCAACCGGGACACCGAACACTGAAGCTTTCTTT; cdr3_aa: CASSPGSTGTPNTEAFF
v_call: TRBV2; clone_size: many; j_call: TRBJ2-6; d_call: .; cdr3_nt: TGTGCCATCTTAACTGGGGCCAACGTCCTGACTTTC; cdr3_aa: CAILTGANVLTF
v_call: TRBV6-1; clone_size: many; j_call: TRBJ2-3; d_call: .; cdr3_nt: TGTGCCAGCAGTGAGGCAGGGGGGGGAGATACGCAGTATTTT; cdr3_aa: CASSEAGGGDTQYF
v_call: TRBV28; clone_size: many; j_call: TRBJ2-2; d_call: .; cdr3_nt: .; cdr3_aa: CASSPGGQGVFGGGIF
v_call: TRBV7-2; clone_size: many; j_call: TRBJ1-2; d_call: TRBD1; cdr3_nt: TGTGCCAGCAGCACCGGGACAGGGAGCGGCTACACCTTC; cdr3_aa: CASSTGTGSGYTF
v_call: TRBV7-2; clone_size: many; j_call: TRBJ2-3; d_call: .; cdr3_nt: TGTGCCAGCAGCCGATATCCCGGCACAGATACGCAGTATTTT; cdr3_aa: CASSRYPGTDTQYF
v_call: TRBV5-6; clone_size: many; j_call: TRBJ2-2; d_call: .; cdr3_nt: TGTGCCAGCAGCCCTAATGGCGGGGAGCTGTTTTTT; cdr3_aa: CASSPNGGELFF
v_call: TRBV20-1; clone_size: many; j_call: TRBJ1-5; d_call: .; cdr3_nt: TGCAGTGCTAGAGAAGCAAATGGCAATCAGCCCCAGCATTTT; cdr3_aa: CSAREANGNQPQHF
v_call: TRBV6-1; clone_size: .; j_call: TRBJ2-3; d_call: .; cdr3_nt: TGTGCCAGCAACCCTGCAGATACGCAGTATTTT; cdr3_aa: CASNPADTQYF
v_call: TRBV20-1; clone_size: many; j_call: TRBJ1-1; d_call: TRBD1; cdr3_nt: TGCAGTGCAACCAACGACAGGGCGAACACTGAAGCTTTCTTT; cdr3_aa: CSATNDRANTEAFF
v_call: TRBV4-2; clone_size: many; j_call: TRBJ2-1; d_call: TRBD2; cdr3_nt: TGTGCCAGCAGCCAAGATCTGACTAGCGGGGCCTATGAGCAGTTCTTC; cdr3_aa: CASSQDLTSGAYEQFF
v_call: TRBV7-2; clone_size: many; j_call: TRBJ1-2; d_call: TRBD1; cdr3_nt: TGTGCCAGCAGCTTAGGGGACAGGGTGAATGGCTACACCTTC; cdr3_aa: CASSLGDRVNGYTF
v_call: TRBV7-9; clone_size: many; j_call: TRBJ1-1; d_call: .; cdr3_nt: TGTGCCAGCATGCAAGAGACAGGATATGAAGCTTTCTTT; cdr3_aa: CASMQETGYEAFF
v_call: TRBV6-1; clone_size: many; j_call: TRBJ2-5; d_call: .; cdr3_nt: TGTGCCAGCCTAGAAAGCAGGGTCGGGAAGACCCAGTACTTC; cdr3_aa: CASLESRVGKTQYF
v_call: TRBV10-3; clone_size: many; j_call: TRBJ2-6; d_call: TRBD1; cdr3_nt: TGTGCCGTAAGCGACAGGGTCTTGTCTGGGGCCAACGTCCTGACTTTC; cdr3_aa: CAVSDRVLSGANVLTF
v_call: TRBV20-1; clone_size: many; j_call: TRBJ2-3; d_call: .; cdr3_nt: TGCAGTTGTCCGAGGACAGATACGCAGTATTTT; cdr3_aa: CSCPRTDTQYF
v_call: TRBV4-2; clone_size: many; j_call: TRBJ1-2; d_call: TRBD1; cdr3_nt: TGTGCCAGCAGCCCGATCGGACAGGGTAATGATGGCTACACCTTC; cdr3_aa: CASSPIGQGNDGYTF